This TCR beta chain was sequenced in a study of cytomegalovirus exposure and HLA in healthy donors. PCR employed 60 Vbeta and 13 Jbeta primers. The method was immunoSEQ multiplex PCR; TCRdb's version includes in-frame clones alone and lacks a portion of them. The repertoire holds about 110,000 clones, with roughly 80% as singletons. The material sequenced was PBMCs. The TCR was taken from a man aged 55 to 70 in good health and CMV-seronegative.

The CDR3 loop reads CASSLAGVGQPQHF. CDR3 coding DNA: TGTGCCAGCAGTTTAGCCGGGGTTGGACAGCCCCAGCATTTT. The gene calls are TRBV28 and TRBJ1-5; D not resolved. The germline V gene encodes CDR1 MDHEN and CDR2 SYDVKM. This CDR3 has 14 amino acids. V was cut by 2 bases and J by 7 bases, with 12 bases left in between.